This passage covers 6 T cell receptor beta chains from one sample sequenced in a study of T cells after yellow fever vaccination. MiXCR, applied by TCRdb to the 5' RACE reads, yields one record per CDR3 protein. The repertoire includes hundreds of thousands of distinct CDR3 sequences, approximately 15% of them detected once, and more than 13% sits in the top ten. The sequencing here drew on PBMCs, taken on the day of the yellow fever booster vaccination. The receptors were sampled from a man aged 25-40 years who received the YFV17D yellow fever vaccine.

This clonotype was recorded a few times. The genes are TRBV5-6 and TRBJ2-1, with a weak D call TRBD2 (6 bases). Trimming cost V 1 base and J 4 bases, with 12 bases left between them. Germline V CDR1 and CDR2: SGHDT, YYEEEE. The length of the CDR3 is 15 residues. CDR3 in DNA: TGTGCCAGCAGCTTGTATAGCGGCATGTACAATGAGCAGTTCTTC. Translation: CASSLYSGMYNEQFF.

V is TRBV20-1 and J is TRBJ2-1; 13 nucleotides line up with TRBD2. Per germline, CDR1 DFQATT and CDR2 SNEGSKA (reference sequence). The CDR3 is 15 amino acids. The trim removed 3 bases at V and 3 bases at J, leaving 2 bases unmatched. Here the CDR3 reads CSARRTSGSYNEQFF. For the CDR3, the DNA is TGCAGTGCTAGGAGGACTAGCGGGAGCTACAATGAGCAGTTCTTC.

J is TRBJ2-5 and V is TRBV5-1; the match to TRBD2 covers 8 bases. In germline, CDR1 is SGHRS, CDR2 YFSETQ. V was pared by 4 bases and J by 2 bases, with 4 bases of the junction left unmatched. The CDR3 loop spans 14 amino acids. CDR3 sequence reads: CASSGPGGQETQYF. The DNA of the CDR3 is TGCGCCAGCAGCGGTCCGGGGGGGCAAGAGACCCAGTACTTC.

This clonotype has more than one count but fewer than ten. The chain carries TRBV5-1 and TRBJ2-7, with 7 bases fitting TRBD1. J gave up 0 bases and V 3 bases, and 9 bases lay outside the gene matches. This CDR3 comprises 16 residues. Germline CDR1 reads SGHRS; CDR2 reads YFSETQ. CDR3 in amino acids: CASSSRDSTFSYEQYF. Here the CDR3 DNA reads TGCGCCAGCAGCTCCCGGGACAGCACTTTCTCCTACGAGCAGTACTTC.

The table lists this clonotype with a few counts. The CDR3, as DNA: TGTGCCAGCATACAGGAAAAAACCGGGGAGCTGTTTTTT. This encodes CASIQEKTGELFF. The V and J genes are TRBV6-1 and TRBJ2-2; a weak D match, TRBD1 (5 bases). Per the germline V gene, CDR1 is MNHNS and CDR2 is SASEGT. Trimming cost V 7 bases and J 5 bases, with 11 bases left between them. The CDR3 spans 13 residues.

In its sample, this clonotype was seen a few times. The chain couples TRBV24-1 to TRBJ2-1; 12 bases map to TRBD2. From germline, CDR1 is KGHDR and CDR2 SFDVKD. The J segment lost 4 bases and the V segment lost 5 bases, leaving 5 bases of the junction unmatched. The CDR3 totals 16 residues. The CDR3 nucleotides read TGTGCCACCAGTGGCCGACTAGCGGGGGATTACAATGAGCAGTTCTTC. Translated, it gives CATSGRLAGDYNEQFF.